Listed here is a single T cell receptor (beta chain). Its cognate antigen has yet to be identified. One base away there is no much larger clone; base qualities are not given. After less than eleven days of culture, CD4+ T cells were isolated with the EasySep CD4+ T cell isolation kit. None of the healthy vaccine recipients had a prior SARS-CoV-2 infection, which was confirmed by nucleocapsid antibody tests that came back negative both before and after vaccination. On days 3 and 7, half of the culture medium was replaced with fresh IL-2-containing medium. Unless otherwise noted, each peptide stimulation condition was cultured in triplicate wells. Using Ficoll-Paque Plus gradient centrifugation, PBMC were separated from whole blood and then either used fresh or cryopreserved at -140C. The QIAamp micro DNA kit was used to extract genomic DNA from the cultured CD4+ T cells. This sample is part of a study of vaccination effects on CD4 cells after COVID-19 (dated by TCRdb to the early 2020s). About the investigation overall: The ViraFEST assay stimulated PBMC with viral peptide pools and then used TCR sequencing to identify antigen-specific CD4+ T cell clonotypes by expansion. Cultures from other donors in the study were sequenced with the Oncomine TCR Beta short-read assay on an Illumina iSeq 100. The full study included over 8 COVID-19 convalescent patients and a few SARS-CoV-2-naive healthy vaccine recipients. SARS-CoV-2 spike-specific CD4+ TCR repertoires were compared before and after mRNA vaccination in COVID-19 convalescent patients and in infection-naive vaccine recipients. Participants received two doses of either the BNT162b2 or the mRNA-1273 mRNA SARS-CoV-2 vaccine. A few million PBMC per well were cultured with 10 ug/ml peptides in IMDM containing 5% human AB serum, roughly 10 IU/ml IL-2 and gentamicin.

Study-wide findings and limitations: Both infection-induced and vaccine-induced clones contracted markedly at late post-vaccination timepoints, which is consistent with waning T cell responses. In healthy vaccine recipients, vaccine-induced clones were almost all SARS-CoV-2 mono-reactive, with only 1 of 255 being cross-reactive with common cold coronaviruses. Only a small number of convalescent patients were included, and no early post-infection timepoints were available, which limited the study.

The method behind the library was the immunoSEQ multiplex PCR assay. TCR beta CDR3 sequencing was performed on DNA from the cultured, isolated CD4+ T cells. On the study's bioinformatics: Non-productive TCR sequences were removed, reads were trimmed to the CDR3 region, and CDR3s of at least 7 amino acids were retained. The MANAFEST web app was used to identify antigen-specific clonotypes by comparing expansion in peptide wells with expansion in reference cultures. To count as positive, a clone had to show expansion at FDR<0.05 compared with the reference and with all other wells, an odds ratio above 5, and a frequency above 0.1% in two replicate wells. Clonotypes significantly expanded in SARS-CoV-2 spike wells and in at least one common cold coronavirus spike condition were defined as cross-reactive. Using the stringdist R package, CDR3 similarity was measured by Levenshtein distance, and unrooted trees were constructed with ape in R 3.6.1. TCRdb retrieved this table from immuneACCESS and kept in-frame rearrangements only. Not all clones are present; in checked studies, unresolved V genes account for under half, and no reason is known for the remainder. The V and J calls and clone size were taken over from that table, and D and trimming were inferred from the DNA. The sample table contains about 76,000 clones; only one count was recorded for 75% to 80% of them. The top ten constitute about 1.9% of the sample.

The CDR3 sequence holds 15 residues, the cysteine and phenylalanine included. Only CDR3 DNA remains: 45 bases, in frame from the first base. Deletion took 2 bases off V and 3 bases off J, with a span of 11 bases between the germline ends. Via the germline V gene (reference sequence), CDR1 is MNHNY and CDR2 SVGAGI. The chain is assembled from TRBV6-6 and TRBJ2-4; the D gene cannot be resolved reliably. The sample was CD4+ T cells from PBMCs cultured without peptide, taken before COVID-19 vaccination. The TCR sequence derives from a human donor who received a COVID-19 vaccine. The CDR3 reads CASSYDRQIKNIQYF. The DNA sequence is TGTGCCAGCAGTTACGACCGGCAGATCAAAAACATTCAGTACTTC.